The clone carrying this TCR beta chain was observed a few times. Its target is not known. The record originates from a study of beta chain features in type 1 diabetes. Study context: Over all samples combined, some 99,000,000 sorted cells were examined. Points from the study as a whole: TCRB CDR3s from Type 1 diabetes patients were moderately but significantly shorter in all four CD4+ subsets.

This CDR3 has 12 residues. Trimming removed 6 bases at V and 7 bases at J, with 12 bases between. The germline V gene has CDR1 SNHLY and CDR2 FYNNEI. Investigators reverse transcribed all isolated RNA, so they sequenced expressed TCRB transcripts. Some clones are missing from TCRdb's copy, which holds only in-frame ones; the method was immunoSEQ multiplex PCR. In the table there are a few hundred thousand clones, approximately 30% of which are singletons. Sorting gave populations that all exceeded 95% purity. Source material: naive CD4+ T cells from blood. This chain joins TRBV2 and TRBJ2-5; D unresolved. The receptor comes from a young man in good health. DNA for the CDR3: TGTGCCAGCAGGAAGGCCTTCGCGACCCAGTACTTC. Amino acids: CASRKAFATQYF.